What follows is one TCR beta chain and its context. The antigen remains unidentified. V dropped 0 bases and J dropped 5 bases, with 12 bases sitting between them. Germline V CDR1 and CDR2: DFQATT, SNEGSKA (reference sequence). The CDR3 has 14 residues. The sample originates from a study of blood T cells in healthy people across ages. Total RNA was isolated from each sample in quantities of at least 6 micrograms. The second PCR ran roughly 6 to 12 cycles with a sample-barcoded 5' primer and J-beta primers. The template-switch adaptor, which had 12 random nucleotides, put a tag on each cDNA molecule. One entry per CDR3 protein results from TCRdb running MiXCR on the 5' RACE reads. This sample has about 1,400,000 distinct CDR3 sequences, with 40% to 50% found just once. Whole-study findings and limits: Long-lived donors carried more naive CD4+ cells and greater diversity than aged donors. Estimated diversity that came from one million T cells was considered an underestimate.

This clonotype originated in a woman under 30 in good health. The chain combines TRBV20-1 with TRBJ2-3; either TRBD1 or TRBD2 may fit D (5 bases each). Sequenced: blood. CDR3 residues: CSARDSRGGDTQYF. CDR3 DNA: TGCAGTGCTAGAGATTCCCGGGGCGGAGATACGCAGTATTTT.